This T cell receptor (beta chain) was identified in a study of blood T cell repertoires in COVID-19. Turning to the study itself: Samples representing acute and convalescent COVID-19 were sourced from the United States, Italy and Spain. Sources were T cells, B-cell-depleted T cells, or PBMCs; the material itself was cDNA or gDNA.

The germline CDR1 and CDR2 sequences are SGHNT and YYREEE (reference sequence). V was clipped by 3 bases and J by 1 base; unmatched bases: 4. The CDR3 has 16 residues. The method was immunoSEQ multiplex PCR; TCRdb's version includes in-frame clones alone and lacks a portion of them. Among fewer than 150,000 clones listed, approximately 80% were seen once. The sequencing sample was made of peripheral blood. The TCR originated in a man older than 75 with acute or convalescent COVID-19. This chain uses TRBV5-4 with TRBJ2-2; 9 bases are shared with TRBD1. This CDR3 is CASSWGTGKNTGELFF. The CDR3 bases are TGTGCCAGCAGCTGGGGGACAGGGAAGAACACCGGGGAGCTGTTTTTT. Together with reference TRBV5-4 and TRBJ2-2, the CDR3 gives the full variable domain: ETGVTQSPTHLIKTRGQQVTLRCSSQSGHNTVSWYQQALGQGPQFIFQYYREEENGRGNFPPRFSGLQFPNYSSELNVNALELDDSALYLCASSWGTGKNTGELFFGEGSRLTVL.